One sample yielded the 17 T cell receptor beta chains listed below, sequenced in a study of blood T cell repertoires in COVID-19. Sequenced by immunoSEQ multiplex PCR; TCRdb stores in-frame clones only, minus some. This table has 160,000 or so clones, about four fifths appearing once. Source material: peripheral blood. The receptors here all came from a woman between 55 and 75 years old with COVID-19, enrolled during active disease.

The V gene is TRBV19, the J gene TRBJ2-7, with 9 nucleotides matching TRBD2. V was pared by 3 bases and J by 6 bases, with 9 bases of the junction left unmatched. The V gene's germline CDR1 is LNHDA and CDR2 SQIVND (reference sequence). The CDR3 runs 15 residues. CDR3 nucleotide sequence: TGTGCCAGTAGTATCGTGGGAGCGGGAGGCGGCGAGCAGTACTTC. Protein sequence: CASSIVGAGGGEQYF.

The rearrangement joins TRBV5-5 to TRBJ2-7; the match to TRBD1 covers 9 bases. Unmatched junction bases numbered 6, after V lost 2 bases and J lost 3 bases. The length of the CDR3 is 15 residues. From germline, CDR1 is SGHKS and CDR2 YYEKEE (reference sequence). CDR3 loop: CASSFEDRGLYEQYV. DNA of the CDR3: TGTGCCAGCAGCTTCGAGGACAGGGGTCTCTACGAGCAGTACGTC.

This clone has more than one count but fewer than ten. J is TRBJ2-1 and V is TRBV18; TRBD1 matches 9 bases. CDR1 KGHSH and CDR2 LQKENI come from the germline V gene. The V gene end was trimmed by 2 bases and the J gene end by 2 bases; junction bases not matched to a gene: 10. The CDR3 runs 18 residues. The CDR3 protein is CASSPIWTGDHTYNEQFF. The CDR3 DNA sequence: TGTGCCAGCTCACCAATTTGGACAGGGGACCACACCTACAATGAGCAGTTCTTC.

The chain joins TRBV9 to TRBJ2-1; 12 nucleotides match TRBD2. The junction had 19 bases not matched to a gene; V was cut back by 1 base and J by 5 bases. The CDR3 loop spans 21 amino acids. Germline V gene sequence: CDR1 SGDLS, CDR2 YYNGEE. CDR3: CASSVSTPVPGLAGKHNEQFF. As DNA, the CDR3 is TGTGCCAGCAGCGTAAGCACCCCGGTTCCGGGACTAGCGGGTAAACACAATGAGCAGTTCTTC.

This chain links TRBV27 with TRBJ2-1; no firm D call. Germline CDR1 MNHEY, CDR2 SMNVEV (reference sequence). Trimming stripped 6 bases from V and 4 bases from J, with 13 bases between. The CDR3 totals 14 residues. CDR3 bases: TGTGCCAGCAGCCAGACCACAGAGTACAATGAGCAGTTCTTC. This gives the protein CASSQTTEYNEQFF.

The rearrangement links TRBV29-1 to TRBJ2-6, with D perhaps TRBD1 (6 bases). Germline V gene sequence: CDR1 SQVTM, CDR2 ANQGSEA. The CDR3 spans 18 residues. The V gene lost 0 bases and the J gene lost 0 bases, with 15 bases spanning the gap. CDR3 protein: CSVEDHPRQVSGANVLTF. The CDR3 bases are TGCAGCGTTGAAGACCATCCCCGACAGGTCTCTGGGGCCAACGTCCTGACTTTC.

This clone came up a few times. This chain uses TRBV3-1 (or the pseudogene TRBV3-2) with TRBJ2-1; 10 nucleotides align to TRBD2. Germline lookup yields CDR1 LGHDT and CDR2 YNNKEL (reference sequence). The V and J ends lost 3 bases and 6 bases, in that order; junction bases with no gene match: 5. The CDR3 runs 15 residues. CDR3 loop: CASSQDGLAVNEQFF. CDR3 nucleotides: TGTGCCAGCAGCCAGGACGGACTAGCGGTCAATGAGCAGTTCTTC.

V and J are TRBV7-2 and TRBJ1-1; D gene uncertain. CDR3 length: 12 amino acids. Germline V gives CDR1 SGHTA, CDR2 FQGNSA. V was pared by 8 bases and J by 3 bases, with 10 bases between. CDR3 in amino acids: CASRRAHTEAFF. In DNA, the CDR3 is TGTGCCAGCCGGAGGGCCCACACTGAAGCTTTCTTT.

The chain recombines TRBV7-6 with TRBJ2-3; 10 positions match TRBD2. Germline assignment: CDR1 SGHVS and CDR2 FNYEAQ. V shed 3 bases and J 1 base; nucleotides not matched to a gene: 1. This CDR3 contains 15 residues. CDR3 loop: CASSFSGGRTDTQYF. CDR3 nucleotides: TGTGCCAGCAGCTTTAGCGGGGGGCGCACAGATACGCAGTATTTT.

V and J are TRBV2 and TRBJ2-1; 7 bases are shared with TRBD2. V was clipped by 5 bases and J by 7 bases; unmatched bases: 11. This CDR3 comprises 15 residues. CDR1 is SNHLY and CDR2 is FYNNEI in the germline V gene. This CDR3 reads CASSRVAGVQNEQFF. DNA of the CDR3: TGTGCCAGCAGTAGGGTGGCGGGGGTACAGAATGAGCAGTTCTTC.

V and J are TRBV5-5 and TRBJ1-6, with 9 bases that match TRBD1. This CDR3 contains 15 residues. Losses at the gene ends were 4 bases for V and 11 bases for J; bases not matched to a gene: 10. Germline assignment: CDR1 SGHKS and CDR2 YYEKEE (reference sequence). This CDR3 is CASSVSGTGITPLHF. The CDR3 nucleotides read TGTGCCAGCAGCGTCTCCGGGACAGGGATTACACCCCTCCACTTT.

This chain links TRBV4-2 with TRBJ2-3, with 8 nucleotides matching TRBD1. CDR1 is LGHNA and CDR2 is YNFKEQ in the germline V gene. With V trimmed by 2 bases and J by 2 bases, 6 bases remained unmatched. The CDR3 extends over 16 amino acids. The CDR3 DNA sequence: TGTGCCAGCAGCCAATTTGACAGGGGCCCCACAGATACGCAGTATTTT. The encoded protein is CASSQFDRGPTDTQYF.

This clone was found a few times. This chain links TRBV19 with TRBJ1-2, with D unresolved. CDR1 is LNHDA, CDR2 SQIVND, per germline (reference sequence). V lost 5 bases and J lost 1, with 8 bases in between. This CDR3 has 13 residues. The CDR3 DNA is TGTGCCAGTAGTGATCAGTTTAACTATGGCTACACCTTC. It is translated as CASSDQFNYGYTF.

This chain connects TRBV2 to TRBJ2-5; D may be TRBD2 (5 bases). V was cut by 2 bases and J by 7 bases, with 11 bases left in between. This CDR3 is built from 13 residues. Looked up from germline, CDR1 is SNHLY and CDR2 is FYNNEI. The CDR3 sequence is CASSEKGVGTQYF. In DNA, the CDR3 is TGTGCCAGCAGTGAAAAGGGAGTCGGGACCCAGTACTTC.

This chain connects TRBV10-3 to TRBJ2-2; D might be TRBD1 (5 bases). Trimming stripped 4 bases from V and 2 bases from J, with 17 bases between. CDR3 size: 17 residues. From germline, CDR1 is ENHRY and CDR2 SYGVKD. The CDR3 here is CAISAGRDPLNTGELFF. The DNA for the CDR3 is TGTGCCATCAGTGCTGGCAGGGATCCTCTAAACACCGGGGAGCTGTTTTTT.

The table lists this clone with a count of one. V is TRBV30 and J is TRBJ1-1; D perhaps matches TRBD1 (5 bases). This CDR3 has 13 amino acids. Germline loops: CDR1 GTSNPN, CDR2 SVGIG (reference sequence). The germline V and J ends were trimmed by 3 bases and 6 bases, with 14 bases remaining between them. The CDR3, as DNA: TGTGCCTGGAGGCTCGGGGGTGTCTCTGAAGCTTTCTTT. Translation gives CAWRLGGVSEAFF.

CDR3 sequence: CASSLSGLNDGDTQYF. DNA for the CDR3: TGTGCCAGCAGTCTTAGCGGACTAAACGATGGGGATACGCAGTATTTT. This chain joins TRBV6-2 or TRBV6-3 and TRBJ2-3; maybe TRBD2 (6 bases). This CDR3 region has 16 residues. V lost 5 bases to trimming and J lost 6 bases, with 21 bases between them. Per the germline V gene, CDR1 is MNHEY and CDR2 is SVGEGT.